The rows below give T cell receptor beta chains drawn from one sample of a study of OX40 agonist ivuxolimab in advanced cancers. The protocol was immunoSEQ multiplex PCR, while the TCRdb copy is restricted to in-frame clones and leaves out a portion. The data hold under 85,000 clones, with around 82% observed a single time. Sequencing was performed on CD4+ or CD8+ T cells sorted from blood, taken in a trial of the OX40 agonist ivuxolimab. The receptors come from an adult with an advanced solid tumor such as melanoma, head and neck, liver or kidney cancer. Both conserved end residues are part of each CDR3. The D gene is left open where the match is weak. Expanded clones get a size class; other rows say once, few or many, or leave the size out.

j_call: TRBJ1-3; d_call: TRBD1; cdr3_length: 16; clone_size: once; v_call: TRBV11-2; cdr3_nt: TGTGCCAGCAGCGCACAGGGGTCTAGCTCTGGAAACACCATATATTTT; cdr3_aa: CASSAQGSSSGNTIYF
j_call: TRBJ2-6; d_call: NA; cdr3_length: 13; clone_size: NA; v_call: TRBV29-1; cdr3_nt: TGCAGCGTTGAAGGCTCTGGGGCCAACGTCCTGACTTTC; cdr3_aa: CSVEGSGANVLTF
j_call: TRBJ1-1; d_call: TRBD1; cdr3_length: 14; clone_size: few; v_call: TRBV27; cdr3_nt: TGTGCCAGCAGTTTTCTAGGGACAGGGTATGAAGCTTTCTTT; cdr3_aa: CASSFLGTGYEAFF
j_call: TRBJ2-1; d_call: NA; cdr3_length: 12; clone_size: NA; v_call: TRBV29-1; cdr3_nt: TGCAGCGTTGAGAAGCAGGGCCATGAGCAGTTCTTC; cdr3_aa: CSVEKQGHEQFF
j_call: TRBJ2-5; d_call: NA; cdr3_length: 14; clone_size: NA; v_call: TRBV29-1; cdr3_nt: TGCAGCGTTGAAGATCCCGACAGACAAGAGACCCAGTACTTC; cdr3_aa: CSVEDPDRQETQYF
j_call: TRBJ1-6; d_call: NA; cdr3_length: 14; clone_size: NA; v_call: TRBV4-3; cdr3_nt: TGCGCCAGCAGCCAAGACCACTATAATTCACCCCTCCACTTT; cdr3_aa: CASSQDHYNSPLHF
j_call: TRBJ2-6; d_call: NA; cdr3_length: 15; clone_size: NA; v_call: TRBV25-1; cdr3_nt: TGTGCCAGCCGACTAGGGGGGACCGGGGCCAACGTCCTGACTTTC; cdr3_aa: CASRLGGTGANVLTF
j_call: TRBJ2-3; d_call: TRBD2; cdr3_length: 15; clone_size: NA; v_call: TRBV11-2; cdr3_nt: TGTGCCAGCAGCGTTAGAAGCGGGAGTGTAGATACGCAGTATTTT; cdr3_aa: CASSVRSGSVDTQYF
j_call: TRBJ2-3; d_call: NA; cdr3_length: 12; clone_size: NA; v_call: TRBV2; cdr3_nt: TGTGCCAGCGGGTACAACACAGATACGCAGTATTTT; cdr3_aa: CASGYNTDTQYF
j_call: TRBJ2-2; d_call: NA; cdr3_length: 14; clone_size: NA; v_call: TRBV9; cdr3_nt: TGTGCCAGCAGCCGTACAGGGAACACCGGGGAGCTGTTTTTT; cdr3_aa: CASSRTGNTGELFF
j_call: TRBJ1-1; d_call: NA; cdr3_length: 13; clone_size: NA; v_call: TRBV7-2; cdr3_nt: TGTGCCAGCAGCTTCGAAGGAAACACTGAAGCTTTCTTT; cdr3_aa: CASSFEGNTEAFF
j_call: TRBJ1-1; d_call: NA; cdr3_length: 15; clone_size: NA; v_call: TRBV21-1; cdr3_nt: TGTGCCACCGATACCTACAGGGGGACGAACACTGAAGCTTTCTTT; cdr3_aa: CATDTYRGTNTEAFF
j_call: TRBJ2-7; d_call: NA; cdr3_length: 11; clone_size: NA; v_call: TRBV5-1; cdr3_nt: TGCGCCAGCGCACTTGCCTACGAGCAGTACTTC; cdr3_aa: CASALAYEQYF
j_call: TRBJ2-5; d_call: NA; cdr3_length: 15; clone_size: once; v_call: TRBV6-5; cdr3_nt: TGTGCCAGCAGTTCCACTACGGGACCCCAAGAGACCCAGTACTTC; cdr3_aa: CASSSTTGPQETQYF
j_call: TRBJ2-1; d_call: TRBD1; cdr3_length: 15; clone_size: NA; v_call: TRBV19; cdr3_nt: TGTGCCAGTAGTATAGGGACAGGGGGGTACAATGAGCAGTTCTTC; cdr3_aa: CASSIGTGGYNEQFF
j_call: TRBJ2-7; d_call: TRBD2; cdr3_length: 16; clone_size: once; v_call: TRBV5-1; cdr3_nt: TGCGCCAGCAGCCCCTACGCCAGCGGGAGGGAATACGAGCAGTACTTC; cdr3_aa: CASSPYASGREYEQYF
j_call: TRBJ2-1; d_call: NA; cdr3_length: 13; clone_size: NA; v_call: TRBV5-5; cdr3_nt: TGTGCCAGCAGCTTCCTAGACGCACTGGAGCAGTTCTTC; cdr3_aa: CASSFLDALEQFF
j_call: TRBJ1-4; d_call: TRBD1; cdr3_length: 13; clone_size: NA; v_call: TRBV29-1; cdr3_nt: TGCAGCGCTCGACAGGGAGGTAGTGAAAAACTGTTTTTT; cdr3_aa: CSARQGGSEKLFF
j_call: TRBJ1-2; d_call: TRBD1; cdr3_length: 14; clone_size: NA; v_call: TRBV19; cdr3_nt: TGTGCCAGTGGGGGACAGTCCCAGACTGATGGCTACACCTTC; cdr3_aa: CASGGQSQTDGYTF
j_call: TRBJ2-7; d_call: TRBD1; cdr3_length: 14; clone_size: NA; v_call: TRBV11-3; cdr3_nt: TGTGCCAGGGGGCCGAGGACAGGATCCTACGAGCAGTACTTC; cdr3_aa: CARGPRTGSYEQYF
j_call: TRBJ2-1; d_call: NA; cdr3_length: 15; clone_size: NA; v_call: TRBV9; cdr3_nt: TGTGCCAGCAGCGTAGTTCTGAGCTCCTACAATGAGCAGTTCTTC; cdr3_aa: CASSVVLSSYNEQFF
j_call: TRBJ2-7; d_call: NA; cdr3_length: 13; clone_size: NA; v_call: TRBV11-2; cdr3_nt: TGTGCCAGCGGAAGAGATGAGATTGACGAGCAGTACTTC; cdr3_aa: CASGRDEIDEQYF
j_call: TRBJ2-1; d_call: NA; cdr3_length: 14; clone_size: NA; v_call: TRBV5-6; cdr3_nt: TGTGCCAGCAGCTATTCCCCGGGGGACAATGAGCAGTTCTTC; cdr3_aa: CASSYSPGDNEQFF
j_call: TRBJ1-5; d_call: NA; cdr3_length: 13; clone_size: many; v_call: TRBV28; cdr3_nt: TGTGCCAGCAGGGGACCCCTCAATCAGCCCCAGCATTTT; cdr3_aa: CASRGPLNQPQHF
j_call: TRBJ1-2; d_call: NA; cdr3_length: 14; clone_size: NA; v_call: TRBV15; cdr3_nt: TGTGCCACCAGCAGAGAATCGGGTTACTATGGCTACACCTTC; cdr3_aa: CATSRESGYYGYTF
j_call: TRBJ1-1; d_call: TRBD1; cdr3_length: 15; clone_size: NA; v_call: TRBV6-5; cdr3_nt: TGTGCCAGCAGTTGGACAGGGGGCTTAGGCACTGAAGCTTTCTTT; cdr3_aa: CASSWTGGLGTEAFF
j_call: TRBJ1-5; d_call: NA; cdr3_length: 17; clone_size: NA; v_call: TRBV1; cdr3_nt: TGCACCAGCAGCCACATCGTAGACCCGCAGGTTATTCAGCCCCAGCATTTT; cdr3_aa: CTSSHIVDPQVIQPQHF
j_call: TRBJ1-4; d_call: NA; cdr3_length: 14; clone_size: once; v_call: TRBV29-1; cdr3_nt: TGCAGCGTTGAAGTTGGAAGGGGCGGCGAAAAACTGTTTTTT; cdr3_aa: CSVEVGRGGEKLFF
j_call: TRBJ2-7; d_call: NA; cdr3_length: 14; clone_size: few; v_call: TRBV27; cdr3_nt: TGTGCCAGCAGTCCCCGCGCCCGCTCCTACGAGCAGTACTTC; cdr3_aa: CASSPRARSYEQYF
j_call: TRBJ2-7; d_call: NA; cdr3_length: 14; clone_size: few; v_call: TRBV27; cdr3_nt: TGTGCCAGCAGCACTCGGGCTAGGAGCTACGAGCAGTACTTC; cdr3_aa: CASSTRARSYEQYF
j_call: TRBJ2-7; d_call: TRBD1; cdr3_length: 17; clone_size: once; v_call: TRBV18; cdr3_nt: TGTGCCAGCTCGCCCGGGACAGGCAGCAGGGTCTCCTACGAGCAGTACTTC; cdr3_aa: CASSPGTGSRVSYEQYF
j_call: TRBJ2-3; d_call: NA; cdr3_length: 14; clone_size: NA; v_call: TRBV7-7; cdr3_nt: TGTGCCAGCAGATCCCCCCGACGCACAGATACGCAGTATTTT; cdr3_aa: CASRSPRRTDTQYF
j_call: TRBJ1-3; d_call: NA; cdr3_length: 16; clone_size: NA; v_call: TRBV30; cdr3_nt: TGTGCCTGGACCGTCGAGGGAGGGCCCTCTGGAAACACCATATATTTT; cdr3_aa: CAWTVEGGPSGNTIYF
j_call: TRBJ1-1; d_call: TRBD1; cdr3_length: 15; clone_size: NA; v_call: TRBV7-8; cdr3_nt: TGTGCCAGCAGCTCCCAGCGTGCGACAGGGGGCGAAGCTTTCTTT; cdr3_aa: CASSSQRATGGEAFF
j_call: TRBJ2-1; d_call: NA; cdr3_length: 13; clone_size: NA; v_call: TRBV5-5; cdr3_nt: TGTGCCAGCAGCTTGGGCAGAAACAATGAGCAGTTCTTC; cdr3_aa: CASSLGRNNEQFF
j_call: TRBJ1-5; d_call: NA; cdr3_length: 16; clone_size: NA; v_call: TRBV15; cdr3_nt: TGTGCCACCAGCGGTCAGGGGAGTTATAGCAATCAGCCCCAGCATTTT; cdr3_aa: CATSGQGSYSNQPQHF
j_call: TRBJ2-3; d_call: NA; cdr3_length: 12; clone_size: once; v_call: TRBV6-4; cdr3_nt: TGTGCCAGCCCAGACTCTGAGCATACGCAGTATTTT; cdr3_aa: CASPDSEHTQYF
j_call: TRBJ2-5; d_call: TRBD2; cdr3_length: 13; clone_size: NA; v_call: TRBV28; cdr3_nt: TGTGCCAGCAGCCTGACTAGCCTCCCGACCCAGTACTTC; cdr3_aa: CASSLTSLPTQYF
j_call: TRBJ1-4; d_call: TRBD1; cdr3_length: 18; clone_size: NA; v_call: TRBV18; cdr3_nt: TGTGCCAGCTCACGAGGACAGGCGATTGCTGCTGGAAATGAAAAACTGTTTTTT; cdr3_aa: CASSRGQAIAAGNEKLFF
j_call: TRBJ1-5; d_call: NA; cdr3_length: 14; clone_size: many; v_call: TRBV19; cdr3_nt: TGTGCCAGTAGGGCCAGCGGAGGCAATCAGCCCCAGCATTTT; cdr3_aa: CASRASGGNQPQHF
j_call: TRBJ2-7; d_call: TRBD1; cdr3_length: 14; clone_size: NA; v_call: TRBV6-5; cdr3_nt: TGTGCCAGCAGCACGACAGGGAAGGTCTACGAGCAGTACTTC; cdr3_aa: CASSTTGKVYEQYF
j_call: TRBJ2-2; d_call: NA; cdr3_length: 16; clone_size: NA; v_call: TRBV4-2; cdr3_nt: TGTGCCAGCAGCCCGCAAGGCGGTCGGTCCACCGGGGAGCTGTTTTTT; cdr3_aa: CASSPQGGRSTGELFF
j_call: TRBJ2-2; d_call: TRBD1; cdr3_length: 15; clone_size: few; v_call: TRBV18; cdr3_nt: TGTGCCAGCTCACTCCGGACAGGGAACGCCGGGGAGCTGTTTTTT; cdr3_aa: CASSLRTGNAGELFF
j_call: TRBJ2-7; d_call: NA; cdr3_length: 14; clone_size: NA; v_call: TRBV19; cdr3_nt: TGTGCCAGTAGTATTACCGGGGACCCCTACGAGCAGTACTTC; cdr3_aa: CASSITGDPYEQYF
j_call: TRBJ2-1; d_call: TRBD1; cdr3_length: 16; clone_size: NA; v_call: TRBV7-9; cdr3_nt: TGTGCCAGCAGCTTAGTAATCGGGACAGGGTTGAATGAGCAGTTCTTC; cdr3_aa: CASSLVIGTGLNEQFF
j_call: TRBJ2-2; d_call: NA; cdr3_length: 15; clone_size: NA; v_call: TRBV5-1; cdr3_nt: TGCGCCAGCAGCTTGGGAGGGGCGGTCACCGGGGAGCTGTTTTTT; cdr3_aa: CASSLGGAVTGELFF
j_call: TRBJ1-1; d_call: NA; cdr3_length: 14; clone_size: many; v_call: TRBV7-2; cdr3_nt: TGTGCCAGCAGCTTATATCGGGGCACCACTGAAGCTTTCTTT; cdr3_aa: CASSLYRGTTEAFF
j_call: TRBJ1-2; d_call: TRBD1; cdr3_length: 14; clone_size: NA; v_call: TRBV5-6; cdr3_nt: TGTGCCGAGGAGAGCGGGCAGGGGGCTGAAGGCTACACCTTC; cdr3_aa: CAEESGQGAEGYTF
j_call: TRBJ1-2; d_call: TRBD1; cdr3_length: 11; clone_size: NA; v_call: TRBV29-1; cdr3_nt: TGTACGGGACAGTCGAACTATGGCTACACCTTC; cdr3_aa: CTGQSNYGYTF
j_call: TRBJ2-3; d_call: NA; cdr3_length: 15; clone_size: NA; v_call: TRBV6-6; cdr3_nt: TGTGCCAGCAGTGATCCGGGGTCCATCACAGATACGCAGTATTTT; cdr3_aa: CASSDPGSITDTQYF
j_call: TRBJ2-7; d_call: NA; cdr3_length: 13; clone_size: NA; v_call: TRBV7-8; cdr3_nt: TGTGCCAGCAGCCCGGGACTCTTCTACGAGCAGTACTTC; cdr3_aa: CASSPGLFYEQYF
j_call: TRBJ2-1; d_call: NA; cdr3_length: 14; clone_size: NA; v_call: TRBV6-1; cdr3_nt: TGTGCCAGCAGCGGGACTTTTCCCGACGGTGAGCAGTTCTTC; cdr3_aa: CASSGTFPDGEQFF
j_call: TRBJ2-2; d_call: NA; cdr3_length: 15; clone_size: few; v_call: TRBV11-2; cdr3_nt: TGTGCCAGCAGCTTAGTTCAGGCGAACACCGGGGAGCTGTTTTTT; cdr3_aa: CASSLVQANTGELFF
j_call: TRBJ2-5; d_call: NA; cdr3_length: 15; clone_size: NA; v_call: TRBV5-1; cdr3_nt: TGCGCCAGCAGCAACAGACTCGGTCCGAGGGAGACCCAGTACTTC; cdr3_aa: CASSNRLGPRETQYF
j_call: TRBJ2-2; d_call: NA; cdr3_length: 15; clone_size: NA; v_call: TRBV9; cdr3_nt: TGTGCCAGCAGCTTCGGACGGACGAACACCGGGGAGCTGTTTTTT; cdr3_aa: CASSFGRTNTGELFF
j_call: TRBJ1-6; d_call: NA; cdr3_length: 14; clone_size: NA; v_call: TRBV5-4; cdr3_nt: TGTGCCAGCAGCCCGTTGACAGAGGGATCACCCCTCCACTTT; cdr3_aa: CASSPLTEGSPLHF
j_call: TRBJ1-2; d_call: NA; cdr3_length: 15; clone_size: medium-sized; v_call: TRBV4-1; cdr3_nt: TGCGCCAGCAGCCAAGCATCCAGGGAAATAGCTGGCTACACCTTC; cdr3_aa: CASSQASREIAGYTF
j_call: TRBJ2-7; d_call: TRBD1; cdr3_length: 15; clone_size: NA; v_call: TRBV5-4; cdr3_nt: TGTGCCAGCAGCTTACCACATCGGGACAGTTACGAGCAGTACTTC; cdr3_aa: CASSLPHRDSYEQYF
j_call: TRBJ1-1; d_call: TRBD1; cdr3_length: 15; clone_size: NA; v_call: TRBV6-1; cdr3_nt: TGTGCCAGCTCAACCGGGACAGGAATCGGCACTGAAGCTTTCTTT; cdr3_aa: CASSTGTGIGTEAFF